Detailed here is one TCR beta chain. Assay used: immunoSEQ multiplex PCR; TCRdb lists only in-frame clones, some missing. There are about 2.3 million clones in the sample; just over 90% occur only once, and roughly 0.36% lies in the top ten. This record belongs to a study of shared clonotypes between healthy human individuals. The CDR3 length is 15 residues. The germline CDR1 and CDR2 sequences are SGHRS and YFSETQ. Trimming removed 1 base at V and 6 bases at J, with 17 bases between. The chain joins TRBV5-1 to TRBJ2-7, with D possibly matching TRBD1 (5 bases). The TCR comes from a man younger than 30 in good health. Some clones in this sample may be carry-over from other donors' samples. The sequenced sample was naive CD4+ T cells from PBMCs. Subset reported: CD45RA+ positively selected. CDR3 loop: CASSLLGSRAGEQYF. DNA for the CDR3: TGCGCCAGCAGCTTGTTAGGGTCCAGGGCCGGCGAGCAGTACTTC.